These T cell receptor beta chains were read from a single sample in a study of identical twins. TCRdb re-derived calls from the 5' RACE reads in MiXCR, one entry per CDR3 protein. The sample consists of hundreds of thousands of distinct CDR3 sequences, approximately 6.1% of them appearing once. The sample was naive T cells sorted from blood. These receptors were collected from a man between 18 and 35 years old in good health. Each CDR3 is given with its conserved first and last residue. The D gene is left open where the match is weak. Clone sizes are given selectively: once, few, many, or a class where the clone is expanded.

cdr3_length: 15; v_call: TRBV12-3/TRBV12-4; d_call: NA; j_call: TRBJ2-1; clone_size: few; cdr3_nt: TGTGCCAGCAGGGCTCTAGGGGAGTCCTACAATGAGCAGTTCTTC; cdr3_aa: CASRALGESYNEQFF
cdr3_length: 14; v_call: TRBV4-1; d_call: TRBD1; j_call: TRBJ1-2; clone_size: few; cdr3_nt: TGCGCCAGCAGCCAACCGGGACAGGGATATGGCTACACCTTC; cdr3_aa: CASSQPGQGYGYTF
cdr3_length: 16; v_call: TRBV4-3; d_call: NA; j_call: TRBJ1-5; clone_size: NA; cdr3_nt: TGCGCCAGCAGCCGGTGGAGGGAGGTTGGCAATCAGCCCCAGCATTTT; cdr3_aa: CASSRWREVGNQPQHF
cdr3_length: 17; v_call: TRBV5-8; d_call: TRBD2; j_call: TRBJ2-7; clone_size: NA; cdr3_nt: TGTGCCAGCAGCTCAGAGCCAACTAGCGGGAGGGCCGGCGAGCAGTACTTC; cdr3_aa: CASSSEPTSGRAGEQYF
cdr3_length: 13; v_call: TRBV27; d_call: NA; j_call: TRBJ1-1; clone_size: many; cdr3_nt: TGTGCCAGCAGTTTCCGGGCCAAGGGAAGGGCTTTCTTT; cdr3_aa: CASSFRAKGRAFF
cdr3_length: 17; v_call: TRBV4-2; d_call: NA; j_call: TRBJ2-5; clone_size: NA; cdr3_nt: TGTGCCAGCAGCCAAGAACGAATTGCGGTGAGGGGAGAGACCCAGTACTTC; cdr3_aa: CASSQERIAVRGETQYF
cdr3_length: 13; v_call: TRBV12-3/TRBV12-4; d_call: NA; j_call: TRBJ2-3; clone_size: many; cdr3_nt: TGTGCCAGCAGTTTGCGGAGCACAGATACGCAGTATTTT; cdr3_aa: CASSLRSTDTQYF
cdr3_length: 14; v_call: TRBV27; d_call: NA; j_call: TRBJ2-1; clone_size: many; cdr3_nt: TGTGCCAGCAGAAGTAGCGGAAGCTACAATGAGCAGTTCTTC; cdr3_aa: CASRSSGSYNEQFF
cdr3_length: 14; v_call: TRBV12-3/TRBV12-4; d_call: NA; j_call: TRBJ2-2; clone_size: few; cdr3_nt: TGTGCCAGCAGTACCGGGACTTACACCGGGGAGCTGTTTTTT; cdr3_aa: CASSTGTYTGELFF
cdr3_length: 16; v_call: TRBV4-1; d_call: TRBD1; j_call: TRBJ1-2; clone_size: few; cdr3_nt: TGCGCCAGCAGCCACCCGGGGGACAGGGGTTATGGAGGCTACACCTTC; cdr3_aa: CASSHPGDRGYGGYTF
cdr3_length: 14; v_call: TRBV12-3/TRBV12-4; d_call: NA; j_call: TRBJ1-4; clone_size: many; cdr3_nt: TGTGCCAGCAGTTTGGCAGCCTCTAATGAAAAACTGTTTTTT; cdr3_aa: CASSLAASNEKLFF
cdr3_length: 13; v_call: TRBV5-1; d_call: NA; j_call: TRBJ1-1; clone_size: many; cdr3_nt: TGCGCCAGCCGTCCCCAGGAGAACACTGAAGCTTTCTTT; cdr3_aa: CASRPQENTEAFF
cdr3_length: 14; v_call: TRBV5-1; d_call: NA; j_call: TRBJ1-1; clone_size: few; cdr3_nt: TGCGCCAGCAGCTTGGTAGGGTTTAGCACTGAAGCTTTCTTT; cdr3_aa: CASSLVGFSTEAFF
cdr3_length: 14; v_call: TRBV12-3/TRBV12-4; d_call: TRBD2; j_call: TRBJ2-1; clone_size: many; cdr3_nt: TGTGCCAGCAGTCCGGAGCGGGAGGCCCCTGAGCAGTTCTTC; cdr3_aa: CASSPEREAPEQFF
cdr3_length: 14; v_call: TRBV6-5; d_call: NA; j_call: TRBJ2-3; clone_size: many; cdr3_nt: TGTGCCAGCAGTTGGCGGGGACACACAGATACGCAGTATTTT; cdr3_aa: CASSWRGHTDTQYF
cdr3_length: 15; v_call: TRBV5-1; d_call: TRBD2; j_call: TRBJ2-1; clone_size: many; cdr3_nt: TGCGCCAGCAGCCTTAGCGGGAGTCGTGGGAATGAGCAGTTCTTC; cdr3_aa: CASSLSGSRGNEQFF
cdr3_length: 11; v_call: TRBV4-1; d_call: NA; j_call: TRBJ1-2; clone_size: many; cdr3_nt: TGCGCCAGCAGCCAAGGAGTTGTCTACACCTTC; cdr3_aa: CASSQGVVYTF
cdr3_length: 14; v_call: TRBV30; d_call: TRBD2; j_call: TRBJ2-7; clone_size: many; cdr3_nt: TGTGCCTGGAGTGCGGCTAGCGGATTTTACGAGCAGTACTTC; cdr3_aa: CAWSAASGFYEQYF
cdr3_length: 17; v_call: TRBV24-1; d_call: NA; j_call: TRBJ2-2; clone_size: many; cdr3_nt: TGTGCCACCAGTGATCTCGTCGGGGGAGTGGCCACCGGGGAGCTGTTTTTT; cdr3_aa: CATSDLVGGVATGELFF
cdr3_length: 10; v_call: TRBV29-1; d_call: NA; j_call: TRBJ2-3; clone_size: many; cdr3_nt: TGCAGTGCTGGCACAGATACGCAGTATTTT; cdr3_aa: CSAGTDTQYF
cdr3_length: 14; v_call: TRBV4-3; d_call: NA; j_call: TRBJ1-2; clone_size: few; cdr3_nt: TGCGCCAGCAGCCCAAGCGGGTCTAACTATGGCTACACCTTC; cdr3_aa: CASSPSGSNYGYTF
cdr3_length: 14; v_call: TRBV11-2; d_call: NA; j_call: TRBJ1-1; clone_size: NA; cdr3_nt: TGTGCCAGCAGCTCCTCAGGTTTGGGCACTGAAGCTTTCTTT; cdr3_aa: CASSSSGLGTEAFF
cdr3_length: 14; v_call: TRBV12-3/TRBV12-4; d_call: NA; j_call: TRBJ1-2; clone_size: many; cdr3_nt: TGTGCCAGCAGTTTATTGCGGGGTCGGTCTGGCTACACCTTC; cdr3_aa: CASSLLRGRSGYTF
cdr3_length: 12; v_call: TRBV29-1; d_call: NA; j_call: TRBJ2-5; clone_size: few; cdr3_nt: TGCAGCGTTGGGCGGGTCCAAGAGACCCAGTACTTC; cdr3_aa: CSVGRVQETQYF
cdr3_length: 15; v_call: TRBV19; d_call: NA; j_call: TRBJ1-5; clone_size: few; cdr3_nt: TGTGCCAGTAGTATAAGGGATGGGGGGGGTACAGGCCAACATTTT; cdr3_aa: CASSIRDGGGTGQHF
cdr3_length: 15; v_call: TRBV27; d_call: NA; j_call: TRBJ2-5; clone_size: NA; cdr3_nt: TGTGCCAGCAGTTTAAGGTGGGGGGCGGGGGAGACCCAGTACTTC; cdr3_aa: CASSLRWGAGETQYF
cdr3_length: 18; v_call: TRBV9; d_call: NA; j_call: TRBJ1-1; clone_size: few; cdr3_nt: TGTGCCAGCAGCGTAGACGGGGGGCGCCCCGTTTTGAACACTGAAGCTTTCTTT; cdr3_aa: CASSVDGGRPVLNTEAFF